This T cell receptor beta chain stems from a study of regulatory T cells in long-lasting Graves disease. Time point denoted: newly diagnosed GD, antithyroid drugs for less than 3 months. RNA isolated from PBMCs was used to make the TCR library. Peripheral blood, at about 10 milliliters, went into EDTA tubes. Trimming removed 6 bases from V and 1 base from J, with 12 bases in between. The CDR3 extends over 14 amino acids. Germline CDR1 is MNHEY and CDR2 is SMNVEV (reference sequence). This clonotype was counted at least ten times. HTBI primers from iRepertoire and Arm-PCR of CDR3 regions yielded the TCR beta libraries. MiXCR was run by TCRdb on the multiplex PCR reads, yielding one entry per CDR3 protein. The sample includes about 620,000 distinct CDR3 sequences, about 15% of them seen just once. These data are also associated with another study on T cells in Graves' hyperthyroidism and ophthalmopathy.

The TCR comes from a woman aged 25 to 45 with Graves disease. Material: peripheral blood mononuclear cells (PBMCs), obtained at new diagnosis, from a patient treated with antithyroid drugs. The rearrangement links TRBV27 to TRBJ1-1, with D tentatively TRBD1 (5 bases). CDR3 DNA: TGTGCCAGCAGATCGGCGGGACCGAACACTGAAGCTTTCTTT. Residues: CASRSAGPNTEAFF.